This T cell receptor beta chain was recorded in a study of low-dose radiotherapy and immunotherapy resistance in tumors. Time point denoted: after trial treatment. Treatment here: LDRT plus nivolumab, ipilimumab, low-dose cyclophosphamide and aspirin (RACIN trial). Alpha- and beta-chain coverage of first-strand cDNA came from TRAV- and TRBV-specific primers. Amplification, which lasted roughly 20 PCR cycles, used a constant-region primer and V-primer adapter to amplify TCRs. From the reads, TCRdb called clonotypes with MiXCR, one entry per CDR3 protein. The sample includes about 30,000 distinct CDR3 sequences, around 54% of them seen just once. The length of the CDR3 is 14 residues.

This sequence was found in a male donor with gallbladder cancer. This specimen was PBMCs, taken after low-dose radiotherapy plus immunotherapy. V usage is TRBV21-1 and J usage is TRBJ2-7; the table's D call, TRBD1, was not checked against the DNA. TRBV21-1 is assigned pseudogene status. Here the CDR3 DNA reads TGTGCCAGCATGCCCGGGATTGCACCCTACGAGCAGTACTTC. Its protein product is CASMPGIAPYEQYF.